This T cell receptor beta chain was obtained from a study of T cell repertoires in cytomegalovirus infection. Turning to the study itself: Shared public TCR beta signatures pointed to both CMV infection and a matching HLA type. Study results and caveats: Cumulative frequency (of public TCR beta family members) identified carriers of CMV plus the relevant HLA. The ex vivo response showed dominance by HLA-C-restricted CMV-specific TCR beta clonotypes.

Many counts were recorded for this clonotype. Antigen specificity is unknown. Germline V gene data show CDR1 as SEHNR and CDR2 as FQNEAQ (reference sequence). V lost 5 bases to trimming and J lost 5 bases, with 6 bases between them. The CDR3 spans 11 residues. TCRdb re-derived calls from the reads in MiXCR, one entry per CDR3 protein. The table includes around 550,000 distinct CDR3 sequences, 26% detected once. The specimen was PBMCs. The V and J genes are TRBV7-9 and TRBJ2-5, with no clear D. The TCR comes from a human donor in good health (CMV status not recorded). Some clones in this sample may be carry-over from other donors' samples. The CDR3 bases are TGTGCCAGCAGCGTGGGGGAGACCCAGTACTTC. It codes for CASSVGETQYF.